These 17 T cell receptor beta chains share one sample of origin, sequenced in a study of blood T cell repertoires in COVID-19. Repertoires were generated with immunoSEQ multiplex PCR, while TCRdb's copy carries only in-frame clones and drops some. This table has approximately 68,000 clones, about nine tenths appearing once. Input material: peripheral blood. Receptors originate from a woman aged 55 to 70 with acute or convalescent COVID-19.

The chain carries TRBV19 and TRBJ1-6, with 7 bases matching TRBD1. The CDR3 runs 12 residues. V was pared by 7 bases and J by 10 bases, with 4 bases of the junction left unmatched. CDR1 and CDR2 (germline): LNHDA, SQIVND (reference sequence). Here the CDR3 reads CASTGGRSPLHF. CDR3 bases: TGTGCCAGTACAGGGGGACGGTCACCCCTCCACTTT.

The chain uses TRBV15 and TRBJ1-1, with unresolved D. Trimming took 0 bases from V and 0 from J, leaving 11 bases between them. This CDR3 is 16 amino acids long. The germline V gene has CDR1 LNHNV and CDR2 YYDKDF (reference sequence). The CDR3 spells CATSRDQAPLNTEAFF. CDR3 DNA: TGTGCCACCAGCAGAGATCAAGCCCCCTTGAACACTGAAGCTTTCTTT.

The V gene is TRBV19, the J gene TRBJ2-7, with 7 bases fitting TRBD1. The CDR3 spans 14 residues. Per germline, CDR1 LNHDA and CDR2 SQIVND (reference sequence). V shed 6 bases and J 4 bases; nucleotides not matched to a gene: 9. CDR3 DNA: TGTGCCAGTAGGCCCCAGGGACAGCTATACGAGCAGTACTTC. Its translation: CASRPQGQLYEQYF.

The CDR3 loop reads CASSRSGTSGGMDTQYF. In nucleotides, the CDR3 is TGTGCCAGCAGTCGCTCCGGGACTAGCGGGGGAATGGATACGCAGTATTTT. V gene TRBV6-2 or TRBV6-3 combines with J gene TRBJ2-3; TRBD2 aligns across 14 bases. The CDR3 has 17 residues. Trimming took 5 bases from V and 6 from J; bases not matched to a gene: 10. Germline V gene lookup returns CDR1 MNHEY and CDR2 SVGEGT.

Note on this clone: Other DNA sequences in the sample encode the same CDR3. The gene calls are TRBV7-2 and TRBJ1-5, with 9 bases fitting TRBD1. V lost 2 bases, J lost 6 bases, and 2 bases stayed unmatched. CDR1 and CDR2 from the germline V gene are SGHTA and FQGNSA. The CDR3 runs to 14 residues. The CDR3 spells CASSLRQGGQPQHF. In nucleotides, the CDR3 is TGTGCCAGCAGCTTAAGACAGGGGGGTCAGCCCCAGCATTTT.

The chain has TRBV27 and TRBJ1-1; D not resolved. V was pared by 7 bases and J by 2 bases, with 17 bases between. This CDR3 spans 15 amino acids. Germline lookup yields CDR1 MNHEY and CDR2 SMNVEV (reference sequence). The CDR3 is CASTPRSEFNTEAFF. CDR3 nucleotides: TGTGCCAGCACCCCGCGGTCAGAATTTAACACTGAAGCTTTCTTT.

This clone was picked up a small number of times. The chain joins TRBV13 to TRBJ1-6; 9 positions match TRBD1. After removal of 6 bases from V and 6 bases from J, the junction contained 6 bases not matched to a gene. This CDR3 region has 15 residues. Germline CDR1 PRHDT, CDR2 FYEKMQ (reference sequence). The CDR3 loop is CASRYDRGSNSPLHF. DNA for the CDR3: TGTGCCAGCAGGTATGACAGGGGGAGTAATTCACCCCTCCACTTT.

This sequence joins TRBV5-1 and TRBJ1-3; maybe TRBD1 (6 bases). CDR3 length equals 17 residues. Trimming stripped 4 bases from V and 2 bases from J, with 19 bases between. Germline lookup yields CDR1 SGHRS and CDR2 YFSETQ. CDR3 coding DNA: TGCGCCAGCAGCCCCGGTCGGCCAGGGGCTGCTGGAAACACCATATATTTT. Translating gives CASSPGRPGAAGNTIYF. The full variable domain, its missing parts supplied by reference TRBV5-1 and TRBJ1-3, is KAGVTQTPRYLIKTRGQQVTLSCSPISGHRSVSWYQQTPGQGLQFLFEYFSETQRNKGNFPGRFSGRQFSNSRSEMNVSTLELGDSALYLCASSPGRPGAAGNTIYFGEGSWLTVV.

The CDR3 DNA reads TGCGCCAGCAGCTTAGGGGGGGCCCTCACAGATACGCAGTATTTT. Its protein is CASSLGGALTDTQYF. The chain is built from TRBV5-1 and TRBJ2-3, with TRBD2 as a possible D gene (7 bases). Trimming removed 2 bases at V and 2 bases at J, with 12 bases between. CDR1 and CDR2 (germline): SGHRS, YFSETQ. This CDR3 has 15 amino acids. The full variable domain, its missing parts supplied by reference TRBV5-1 and TRBJ2-3, is KAGVTQTPRYLIKTRGQQVTLSCSPISGHRSVSWYQQTPGQGLQFLFEYFSETQRNKGNFPGRFSGRQFSNSRSEMNVSTLELGDSALYLCASSLGGALTDTQYFGPGTRLTVL.

This clone was picked up one time. This chain joins TRBV5-1 and TRBJ2-7, with TRBD1 matching 9 bases. The J segment lost 2 bases and the V segment lost 3 bases, leaving 6 bases of the junction unmatched. This CDR3 has 15 amino acids. Germline CDR1 SGHRS, CDR2 YFSETQ. CDR3 loop: CASSSRGTGTYEQYF. CDR3 DNA: TGCGCCAGCAGCTCAAGGGGGACAGGGACCTACGAGCAGTACTTC.

This clone was detected a few times. The chain uses TRBV5-6 and TRBJ1-1, with unresolved D. This CDR3 is built from 14 residues. From germline, CDR1 is SGHDT and CDR2 YYEEEE. Trimming stripped 7 bases from V and 0 bases from J, with 13 bases between. The CDR3 here is CASLSYGVNTEAFF. The CDR3 DNA follows: TGTGCCAGCCTTTCGTACGGAGTGAACACTGAAGCTTTCTTT.

DNA of the CDR3: TGTGCCAGCAGCACTCTTGTCGGTTCCTACGAGCAGTACTTC. It translates to CASSTLVGSYEQYF. The chain uses TRBV7-2 and TRBJ2-7; D is ambiguous. Germline lookup yields CDR1 SGHTA and CDR2 FQGNSA. The length of the CDR3 is 14 residues. V lost 5 bases and J lost 1, with 12 bases in between.

The chain combines TRBV5-1 with TRBJ2-1, with TRBD2 matching 8 bases. CDR3 length equals 14 residues. Trimming took 4 bases from V and 5 from J; bases not matched to a gene: 5. Germline-derived CDR1 and CDR2 are SGHRS and YFSETQ. This CDR3 reads CASSPGGANNEQFF. CDR3 DNA sequence: TGCGCCAGCAGCCCCGGGGGGGCCAACAATGAGCAGTTCTTC.

The rearrangement links TRBV7-8 to TRBJ2-5; 11 bases align to TRBD2. CDR3 length: 14 residues. Germline CDR1 and CDR2: SGHVS and FQNEAQ. J lost 5 bases, V lost 1 base, and 0 bases had no gene match. CDR3 sequence reads: CASSLGTSGETQYF. CDR3 in DNA: TGTGCCAGCAGCTTAGGGACTAGCGGGGAGACCCAGTACTTC.

The CDR3 is CASGSSPTGGQETQYF. The CDR3 DNA follows: TGCGCCAGCGGGTCCAGCCCGACGGGGGGCCAAGAGACCCAGTACTTC. This sequence joins TRBV5-1 and TRBJ2-5; 7 bases align to TRBD2. This CDR3 contains 16 residues. Germline values: CDR1 SGHRS, CDR2 YFSETQ. The junction had 13 bases not matched to a gene; V was cut back by 7 bases and J by 1 base.

V gene TRBV27 combines with J gene TRBJ2-7, with a weak D call TRBD1 (8 bases). CDR3 length: 15 amino acids. Trimming removed 3 bases at V and 0 bases at J, with 12 bases between. The germline V gene has CDR1 MNHEY and CDR2 SMNVEV (reference sequence). DNA for the CDR3: TGTGCCAGCAGTTTTTACAGGGGGGGCTCCTACGAGCAGTACTTC. Its translation: CASSFYRGGSYEQYF.

V usage is TRBV11-2 and J usage is TRBJ1-1; TRBD1 aligns across 7 bases. This CDR3 has 13 amino acids. Germline-derived CDR1 and CDR2 are SGHAT and FQNNGV. The J segment lost 5 bases and the V segment lost 1 base, leaving 1 base of the junction unmatched. The CDR3 region has the DNA TGTGCCAGCAGCTTAGCAGGGGGGACTGAAGCTTTCTTT. Translation: CASSLAGGTEAFF.